This note documents a single T cell receptor beta chain sequence. Produced via immunoSEQ multiplex PCR; TCRdb's table is partial and in-frame only. Of about 80,000 clones listed, 95% to 98% were seen once; the top ten hold roughly 0.16%. This specimen comes from a study of technical replicates of blood from a few donors. This receptor was identified in a human donor in good health. Sequencing was done on a sample of T cells isolated from PBMCs.

CDR3 loop: CASSAPLGQTVNYGYTF. The CDR3 DNA reads as TGTGCCAGCAGTGCCCCACTCGGACAGACAGTGAACTATGGCTACACCTTC. The chain links TRBV2 to TRBJ1-2, with D tentatively TRBD1 (6 bases). V was clipped by 4 bases and J by 2 bases, with 20 bases between them. The CDR3 spans 17 residues. Germline-derived CDR1 and CDR2 are SNHLY and FYNNEI.